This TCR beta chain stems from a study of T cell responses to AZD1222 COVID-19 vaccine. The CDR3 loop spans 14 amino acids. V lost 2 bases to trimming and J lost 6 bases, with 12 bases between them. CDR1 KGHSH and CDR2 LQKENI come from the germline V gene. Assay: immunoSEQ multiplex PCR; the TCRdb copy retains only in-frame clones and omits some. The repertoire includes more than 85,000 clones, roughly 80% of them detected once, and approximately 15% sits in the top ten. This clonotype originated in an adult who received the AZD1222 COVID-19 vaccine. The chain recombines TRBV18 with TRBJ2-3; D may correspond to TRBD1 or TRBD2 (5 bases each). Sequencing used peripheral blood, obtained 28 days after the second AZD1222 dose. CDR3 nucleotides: TGTGCCAGCTCACCAAGTGTTGAGGGGGATACGCAGTATTTT. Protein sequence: CASSPSVEGDTQYF.